Detailed here is one T cell receptor (beta chain). The sample is drawn from a study of blood T cells in healthy people across ages. The CDR3 consists of 14 residues. V shed 7 bases and J shed 3 bases, with 12 bases lying between them. Primed by a sample-barcoded 5' primer and a J-beta primer mix, a second PCR proceeded for about 7 to 12 cycles. MiXCR, applied by TCRdb to the 5' RACE reads, yields one record per CDR3 protein. The sample has 630,000 or so distinct CDR3 sequences, 32% seen once. The receptor was isolated from a woman of 80 years or more in good health. Sequences were obtained from blood. This chain links TRBV12-3 or TRBV12-4 with TRBJ1-4; a weak D match, TRBD1 (5 bases). The CDR3 nucleotides read TGTGCCAGCACCAACCCGGGGGCTAATGAAAAACTGTTTTTT. It codes for CASTNPGANEKLFF.